The 19 T cell receptor delta chains presented below share a single source sample, sequenced in a study of γδ T cells in repeated Plasmodium falciparum infection. Vgamma9/Vdelta2+ and Vdelta2-negative gammadelta T cells were flow-sorted from PBMC for bulk sequencing. TCRdb processed the multiplex PCR reads again with the CATT caller. The sample has around 57,000 delta-chain clones, over 1.5% seen once. Sequenced material: gamma-delta T cells from blood. The receptor set was obtained from a pool of human donors (malaria-infected and uninfected, not separated).

A few counts support this clone. TCRdb lists the protein of a much larger clone for this DNA, which differs at residue 4, so this is likely a read error; the protein given here is translated from the DNA itself. The identical CDR3 is also encoded by other nucleotide sequences in the sample. The V and J genes are TRDV1 and TRDJ1, with D perhaps matching TRDD3 (5 bases). The CDR3 is 12 amino acids. Trimming removed 9 bases from V and 11 bases from J, with 19 bases in between. Germline lookup yields CDR1 TSWWSYY and CDR2 QGS. This CDR3 reads CALSELTGGLIF. The DNA of the CDR3 is TGTGCTCTCTCTGAGCTTACGGGGGGTCTCATCTTT.

This clone was counted at least ten times. The protein given by TCRdb reflects a much larger clone and differs at residue 13 from this DNA's translation, likely from a read error; the protein shown is the DNA's translation. This rearrangement joins TRDV1 to TRDJ1; D not resolved. The CDR3 is made up of 19 amino acids. Germline values: CDR1 TSWWSYY, CDR2 QGS. V was trimmed by 2 bases and J by 0 bases, leaving 22 bases between them. The CDR3 DNA follows: TGTGCTCTTGGGGAAAGCCCCCCACTCCGTCCACCGCACACCGATAAACTCATCTTT. Its translation: CALGESPPLRPPHTDKLIF.

About this clone itself: This DNA's translation differs at residue 3 from TCRdb's protein, which comes from a much larger clone; a read error is likely, and the protein shown is translated from the DNA. The rearrangement uses TRDV1 and TRDJ1, with D possibly being TRDD3 (6 bases). The CDR3 loop spans 16 amino acids. Germline CDR1 is TSWWSYY and CDR2 is QGS. In nucleotides, the CDR3 is TGTGCTCCTGGGGAACTGGAGGTGGGGTCCACCGATAAACTCATCTTT. Protein product: CAPGELEVGSTDKLIF.

This clone has ten or more counts. A much larger clone lies a single base off, so this may be a read error. The chain has TRDV1 and TRDJ1; D may be TRDD3 (5 bases). CDR1 and CDR2 (germline): TSWWSYY, QGS. Trimming left V 5 bases short and J 2 bases short, with 36 bases between. This CDR3 region has 22 residues. This CDR3 reads CALGQSLLLMSHLYWKTDKLIF. The CDR3 DNA reads TGTGCTCTTGGGCAAAGCTTACTACTCATGAGCCACCTATACTGGAAAACCGATAAACTCATCTTT.

This clone appeared many times. TCRdb's entry gives the protein of a much larger clone, which mismatches this DNA's translation at residue 17, likely from a read error; the protein reported here is translated from the DNA. The J gene was not called, though the V gene is TRDV1; TRDD3 is the table's D call, not checked against the DNA. CDR1 and CDR2 from the germline V gene are TSWWSYY and QGS. The CDR3 runs to 19 residues. CDR3: CALGDPLPTRGYGPDKPIF. The CDR3 coding sequence is TGTGCTCTTGGGGACCCCCTTCCTACTAGGGGATACGGACCCGATAAACCCATCTTT.

This clone was seen a handful of times. The protein held in TCRdb is that of a much larger clone and does not match this DNA's translation at residue 9, likely because of a read error; the protein shown is translated from the DNA. The chain links TRDV1 to TRDJ1, with 10 positions matching TRDD3. TCRdb gives no J gene; it was assigned here by matching the DNA to germline. The CDR3 is 28 residues long. With V trimmed by 0 bases and J by 0 bases, 37 bases remained unmatched. Per germline, CDR1 TSWWSYY and CDR2 QGS. CDR3 in DNA: TGTGCTCTTGGGGAACTTGCCCGAAGAGGGCTTGGGGGATACCCCCTCGATTCCGGTACCCTTTACACCGATAAACTCATCTTT. It is translated as CALGELARRGLGGYPLDSGTLYTDKLIF.

This clone showed up just a few times. TCRdb has a much larger clone's protein, which differs at residue 17 from the translation of this DNA, likely because of a read error; what is shown is the protein translated from the DNA. This chain uses TRDV2 with TRDJ3, with 13 nucleotides matching TRDD3. TCRdb carries no J gene annotation; the J gene was assigned here by matching the DNA with germline. Germline CDR1 reads GEAIGNYY; CDR2 reads EKD. This CDR3 region has 20 residues. This CDR3 reads CACDTFTGGYVNRDTRRMFF. CDR3 nucleotide sequence: TGTGCCTGTGACACGTTCACTGGGGGATACGTTAACAGGGACACCCGACGGATGTTTTTC.

This clone was counted only a few times. The TCRdb protein comes from a much larger clone and disagrees with this DNA's translation at residue 6, likely due to a read error; the protein given here is derived from the DNA. This chain links TRDV2 with TRDJ1; D is unresolved. The CDR3 totals 17 residues. The ends were cut back, 0 bases at V and 0 bases at J, with 16 bases in the middle. The germline gives CDR1 GEAIGNYY, CDR2 EKD. CDR3 region: CACDTSGLSEDTDKLIF. CDR3 coding DNA: TGTGCCTGTGACACCTCAGGACTCTCAGAGGACACCGATAAACTCATCTTT.

Comment on this clone: A single base is all that separates this from a far larger clone, so a read error is likely. Within the sample, other DNA sequences also encode this same CDR3. This chain joins TRDV1 and TRDJ1; 8 nucleotides agree with TRDD3. Germline matching of the DNA provided the J gene here, since TCRdb leaves it blank. Trimming cost V 1 base and J 0 bases; bases outside gene matches: 19. This CDR3 is 21 amino acids long. Germline V gives CDR1 TSWWSYY, CDR2 QGS. CDR3 sequence (DNA): TGTGCTCTTGGGGAACGACCCTTTTTCCCACTTTTACTGGGGGACACCGATAAACTCATCTTT. This encodes CALGERPFFPLLLGDTDKLIF.

This clone was found many times. The amino acid sequence in TCRdb belongs to a much larger clone and departs from this DNA's translation at residue 14, likely a sequencing read error; the sequence shown is translated from the DNA. The chain combines TRDV2 with TRDJ1, with 13 bases fitting TRDD3. TCRdb offers no J gene call, so here the DNA was matched to germline to obtain one. Trimming removed 6 bases from V and 3 bases from J; junction bases left unmatched: 18. In germline, CDR1 is GEAIGNYY, CDR2 EKD. This CDR3 region has 19 residues. CDR3 protein: CACSTSPKTGGYAADKLIF. The CDR3 bases are TGTGCCTGTTCTACTTCACCCAAAACTGGGGGATACGCTGCCGATAAACTCATCTTT.

This clone was seen only a few times. The protein held in TCRdb is that of a much larger clone and does not match this DNA's translation at residue 11, likely because of a read error; the protein shown is translated from the DNA. The chain is built from TRDV1 and TRDJ1; a possible D gene is TRDD3 (5 bases). The CDR3 contains 14 residues. Germline V lookup: CDR1 TSWWSYY, CDR2 QGS. The CDR3 spells CALGEDRGDDELIF. CDR3 DNA: TGTGCTCTTGGGGAGGATAGAGGGGACGATGAACTCATCTTT.

In its sample, this clone was seen a few times. Since a far larger clone is one base different, this is likely a read error. The sample contains more than one DNA sequence encoding this CDR3. The chain recombines TRDV3 with TRDJ1; 10 bases agree with TRDD3. The CDR3 totals 17 residues. Germline CDR1 is TVYSNPD and CDR2 is GDNSRS (reference sequence). Unmatched junction bases numbered 20, after V lost 5 bases and J lost 5 bases. The CDR3 loop reads CAVRYSTGGFARDKLIF. CDR3 nucleotide sequence: TGTGCCGTCCGTTATAGTACTGGGGGATTCGCTAGGGATAAACTCATCTTT.

This clone turned up a few times. V and J are TRAV29/DV5 and TRDJ1, with D perhaps matching TRDD2 (6 bases). The J gene is absent in TCRdb and was assigned here via DNA matching to germline. The length of the CDR3 is 14 residues. Germline V gene data show CDR1 as NSMFDY and CDR2 as ISSIKDK. With 3 bases removed from V and 7 bases from J, the gap between germline ends came to 19 bases. The CDR3 reads CAATGPTSLGKLIF. DNA of the CDR3: TGTGCAGCAACCGGTCCTACGTCCCTGGGTAAACTCATCTTT.

This clone was recorded many times. This DNA's translation and the protein TCRdb lists, from a much larger clone, do not match at residue 16, likely due to a read error; the protein shown is translated from the DNA. The chain recombines TRDV1 with TRDJ1; tentatively, D is TRDD3 (5 bases). The J gene was missing in TCRdb and was found by matching the end of the DNA to germline. CDR3 length equals 24 residues. Trimming removed 1 base from V and 5 bases from J, with 41 bases in between. The germline V gene has CDR1 TSWWSYY and CDR2 QGS. The CDR3 coding sequence is TGTGCTCTTGGGGAACGTATGGGCAACATACGCGGGGTCTGTAATCAGAACGCGTCTGATAAACTCATCTTT. Translation gives CALGERMGNIRGVCNQNASDKLIF.

This clone was picked up many times. The amino acid sequence in TCRdb belongs to a much larger clone and departs from this DNA's translation at residue 3, likely a sequencing read error; the sequence shown is translated from the DNA. The chain links TRDV1 to TRDJ1; TRDD3 agrees at 9 bases. Assignment of the J gene here rests on matching the DNA to germline, because TCRdb gives none. This CDR3 has 19 residues. Germline lookup yields CDR1 TSWWSYY and CDR2 QGS. The CDR3 region is CAPGEFGIFWGIFTDKLIF. CDR3 sequence (DNA): TGTGCTCCTGGGGAATTCGGCATTTTCTGGGGGATCTTCACCGATAAACTCATCTTT.

Details on this clone: The TCRdb record carries a much larger clone's protein, which differs from this DNA's translation at residue 17; a read error is the likely cause, and the protein listed here is the DNA translation. The J gene is TRDJ1, the V gene TRDV1; D gene uncertain. The J gene, absent from TCRdb, was called here by matching the DNA to germline. The CDR3 consists of 20 residues. Germline CDR1 is TSWWSYY and CDR2 is QGS. In DNA, the CDR3 is TGTGCTCTTGGGGAACTAGGGCCCTATGGCAATGGCCACCAAGCCGATGAACTCATCTTT. It encodes CALGELGPYGNGHQADELIF.

On this clone: TCRdb shows a much larger clone's protein in place of this DNA's translation, and the two differ at residue 3, likely through a read error; the protein shown is translated from the DNA. Other DNA variants within this sample encode the same CDR3. The rearrangement links TRDV1 to TRDJ1; a possible D gene is TRDD3 (10 bases). The CDR3 sequence is 25 residues long. Germline loops: CDR1 TSWWSYY, CDR2 QGS. The V end lost 10 bases, the J end lost 0 bases, and 48 bases lay between the germline ends. Here the CDR3 DNA reads TGTGCTCCCTTACCCAAACCGACCTTCCTACCTCTTTTAATTGTACTGGGGGATTACACCGATAAACTCATCTTT. Translation gives CAPLPKPTFLPLLIVLGDYTDKLIF.

This clone was counted a few times. A far larger clone is off by one base, so a read error is likely. Other DNA sequences in this specimen translate into the identical CDR3. This rearrangement joins TRDV1 to TRDJ1; 10 bases align to TRDD3. The CDR3 spans 21 residues. Germline CDR1 and CDR2: TSWWSYY and QGS. The CDR3 is CALGELLLVSSGGYAADKLIF. In DNA form, the CDR3 reads TGTGCTCTCGGGGAACTCCTCCTCGTAAGCTCCGGGGGATACGCGGCCGATAAACTCATCTTT.

Note on this clone: This probably arose from a read error, given a far larger clone one base away. This sample also contains other DNA sequences that code for the same CDR3. The chain has TRDV2 and TRDJ1, with a tentative D call TRDD3 (5 bases). Germline lookup yields CDR1 GEAIGNYY and CDR2 EKD. The CDR3 totals 27 residues. V dropped 1 base and J dropped 0 bases, with 47 bases sitting between them. The CDR3 region is CACDTSLLRMGSQEDPKPTLYTDKLIF. The CDR3 coding sequence is TGTGCCTGTGACACATCTCTCCTGAGAATGGGATCGCAGGAGGACCCAAAACCGACTCTCTACACCGATAAACTCATCTTT.